The rows below give T cell receptor beta chains drawn from one sample of a study of cytomegalovirus exposure and HLA in healthy donors. Some clones are missing from TCRdb's copy, which holds only in-frame ones; the method was immunoSEQ multiplex PCR. The sample consists of around 160,000 clones, approximately 82% of them appearing once. Sequenced material: PBMCs. The receptors originated from a male donor in good health and CMV-seronegative. Both conserved end residues are part of each CDR3. The D gene is left open where the match is weak. Size is omitted from some rows. Given values are once, few, many or a class for expanded clones.

d_call: -; v_call: TRBV29-1; j_call: TRBJ2-7; clone_size: few; cdr3_aa: CSVASRGSEQYF; cdr3_nt: TGCAGCGTCGCAAGTAGGGGATCCGAGCAGTACTTC
d_call: -; v_call: TRBV6-1; j_call: TRBJ2-5; clone_size: -; cdr3_aa: CASNFSGKETQYF; cdr3_nt: TGTGCCAGCAATTTTAGCGGAAAAGAGACCCAGTACTTC
d_call: TRBD1; v_call: TRBV6-5; j_call: TRBJ1-2; clone_size: few; cdr3_aa: CASSRTGPHYGYTF; cdr3_nt: TGTGCCAGCAGCCGGACAGGGCCCCACTATGGCTACACCTTC
d_call: TRBD1; v_call: TRBV15; j_call: TRBJ1-2; clone_size: -; cdr3_aa: CATSTLDRPNYGYTF; cdr3_nt: TGTGCCACCAGCACATTGGACAGGCCTAACTATGGCTACACCTTC
d_call: -; v_call: TRBV7-9; j_call: TRBJ2-3; clone_size: -; cdr3_aa: CASSLGERSTDTQYF; cdr3_nt: TGTGCCAGCAGCTTAGGGGAGAGAAGCACAGATACGCAGTATTTT
d_call: -; v_call: TRBV6-1; j_call: TRBJ1-5; clone_size: -; cdr3_aa: CASSGDVQPQHF; cdr3_nt: TGTGCCAGCAGCGGGGATGTGCAGCCCCAGCATTTT
d_call: -; v_call: TRBV7-3; j_call: TRBJ2-1; clone_size: -; cdr3_aa: CASSFFGGNEQFF; cdr3_nt: TGTGCCAGCAGCTTCTTTGGAGGAAATGAGCAGTTCTTC
d_call: -; v_call: TRBV27; j_call: TRBJ2-7; clone_size: -; cdr3_aa: CASKGPATYEQYF; cdr3_nt: TGTGCCAGCAAGGGGCCGGCTACCTACGAGCAGTACTTC
d_call: -; v_call: TRBV4-1; j_call: TRBJ1-6; clone_size: -; cdr3_aa: CASSQSPQGLGSPLHF; cdr3_nt: TGCGCCAGCAGCCAATCTCCCCAGGGGCTGGGTTCACCCCTCCACTTT
d_call: -; v_call: TRBV29-1; j_call: TRBJ1-4; clone_size: few; cdr3_aa: CSVGVDGGRLNEKLFF; cdr3_nt: TGCAGCGTTGGGGTGGATGGTGGGCGCCTTAATGAAAAACTGTTTTTT
d_call: TRBD1; v_call: TRBV4-1; j_call: TRBJ2-3; clone_size: few; cdr3_aa: CASSLGGQGLADTQYF; cdr3_nt: TGCGCCAGCAGCCTCGGGGGACAGGGATTGGCAGATACGCAGTATTTT
d_call: -; v_call: TRBV6-1; j_call: TRBJ2-1; clone_size: -; cdr3_aa: CASEERRFGDEQFF; cdr3_nt: TGTGCCTCAGAGGAGAGGAGGTTCGGCGATGAGCAGTTCTTC
d_call: -; v_call: TRBV19; j_call: TRBJ2-5; clone_size: -; cdr3_aa: CASSISETQYF; cdr3_nt: TGTGCCAGTAGTATTTCGGAGACCCAGTACTTC
d_call: -; v_call: TRBV16; j_call: TRBJ1-6; clone_size: -; cdr3_aa: CASSQSASSYNSPLHF; cdr3_nt: TGTGCCAGCAGCCAATCTGCGAGCTCCTATAATTCACCCCTCCACTTT
d_call: -; v_call: TRBV10-3; j_call: TRBJ1-5; clone_size: -; cdr3_aa: CAISAQDSNQPQHF; cdr3_nt: TGTGCCATCAGTGCCCAGGATAGCAATCAGCCCCAGCATTTT
d_call: TRBD1; v_call: TRBV13; j_call: TRBJ1-1; clone_size: medium-sized; cdr3_aa: CASSLHGQGGTEAFF; cdr3_nt: TGTGCCAGCAGCCTACATGGACAGGGCGGCACTGAAGCTTTCTTT
d_call: -; v_call: TRBV7-9; j_call: TRBJ1-2; clone_size: -; cdr3_aa: CATATGDYGYTF; cdr3_nt: TGTGCCACCGCCACAGGCGATTATGGCTACACCTTC
d_call: -; v_call: TRBV18; j_call: TRBJ1-2; clone_size: -; cdr3_aa: CASSPRASRDYGYTF; cdr3_nt: TGTGCCAGCTCACCCAGGGCCTCTCGGGACTATGGCTACACCTTC
d_call: -; v_call: TRBV9; j_call: TRBJ1-6; clone_size: -; cdr3_aa: CASSKGEYNSPLHF; cdr3_nt: TGTGCCAGCAGCAAGGGGGAGTATAATTCACCCCTCCACTTT
d_call: TRBD1; v_call: TRBV19; j_call: TRBJ2-6; clone_size: -; cdr3_aa: CASSRGQGFSGANVLTF; cdr3_nt: TGTGCCAGTAGTAGGGGACAGGGCTTCTCTGGGGCCAACGTCCTGACTTTC
d_call: TRBD1; v_call: TRBV4-2; j_call: TRBJ2-1; clone_size: -; cdr3_aa: CASSQRTGGAAGVGNEQFF; cdr3_nt: TGTGCCAGCAGCCAACGGACAGGGGGCGCGGCGGGAGTAGGGAATGAGCAGTTCTTC
d_call: TRBD2; v_call: TRBV6-4; j_call: TRBJ2-1; clone_size: few; cdr3_aa: CASSELAGGYNEQFF; cdr3_nt: TGTGCCAGCAGTGAATTAGCGGGGGGGTACAATGAGCAGTTCTTC
d_call: TRBD1; v_call: TRBV7-2; j_call: TRBJ2-5; clone_size: -; cdr3_aa: CASSLGRDRAIETQYF; cdr3_nt: TGTGCCAGCAGCTTAGGCCGGGACAGGGCTATAGAGACCCAGTACTTC
d_call: -; v_call: TRBV19; j_call: TRBJ1-1; clone_size: -; cdr3_aa: CASNNGGYRTEAFF; cdr3_nt: TGTGCCAGCAATAACGGGGGGTACCGGACTGAAGCTTTCTTT
d_call: -; v_call: TRBV27; j_call: TRBJ2-7; clone_size: -; cdr3_aa: CASSFVGQGEQYF; cdr3_nt: TGTGCCAGCAGTTTCGTAGGACAAGGCGAGCAGTACTTC
d_call: -; v_call: TRBV19; j_call: TRBJ1-2; clone_size: -; cdr3_aa: CASSIDGQAPLYGYTF; cdr3_nt: TGTGCCAGTAGTATAGATGGTCAGGCGCCTCTATATGGCTACACCTTC
d_call: TRBD1; v_call: TRBV28; j_call: TRBJ1-2; clone_size: -; cdr3_aa: CASSSGQPGGSGYTF; cdr3_nt: TGTGCCAGCAGTTCTGGCCAGCCAGGGGGGTCTGGCTACACCTTC
d_call: TRBD2; v_call: TRBV4-1; j_call: TRBJ2-7; clone_size: -; cdr3_aa: CASSQDGGRLGEQYF; cdr3_nt: TGCGCCAGCAGCCAAGACGGCGGGAGACTGGGGGAGCAGTACTTC
d_call: -; v_call: TRBV6-5; j_call: TRBJ1-2; clone_size: -; cdr3_aa: CASSYSYNYGYTF; cdr3_nt: TGTGCCAGCAGTTACTCGTATAACTATGGCTACACCTTC
d_call: -; v_call: TRBV5-4; j_call: TRBJ1-2; clone_size: -; cdr3_aa: CASSLVGREGYGYTF; cdr3_nt: TGTGCCAGCAGCTTGGTTGGCAGGGAGGGCTATGGCTACACCTTC
d_call: -; v_call: TRBV6-1; j_call: TRBJ2-3; clone_size: once; cdr3_aa: CASSVQGTADTQYF; cdr3_nt: TGTGCCAGCAGTGTACAGGGTACGGCAGATACGCAGTATTTT
d_call: -; v_call: TRBV19; j_call: TRBJ2-7; clone_size: -; cdr3_aa: CASSRRTAVNFYEQYF; cdr3_nt: TGTGCCAGTAGTCGACGGACAGCCGTCAACTTCTACGAGCAGTACTTC
d_call: TRBD2; v_call: TRBV18; j_call: TRBJ2-7; clone_size: -; cdr3_aa: CASSPPRSGKQYF; cdr3_nt: TGTGCCAGCTCACCACCTCGAAGCGGGAAGCAGTACTTC
d_call: -; v_call: TRBV9; j_call: TRBJ2-5; clone_size: -; cdr3_aa: CASSVEEGWLETQYF; cdr3_nt: TGTGCCAGCAGCGTAGAGGAGGGGTGGCTAGAGACCCAGTACTTC
d_call: -; v_call: TRBV19; j_call: TRBJ2-7; clone_size: -; cdr3_aa: CASSPAVRAEQYF; cdr3_nt: TGTGCCAGTAGCCCGGCGGTGCGGGCTGAGCAGTACTTC
d_call: TRBD1; v_call: TRBV7-6; j_call: TRBJ2-7; clone_size: -; cdr3_aa: CASSLERGPNEQYF; cdr3_nt: TGTGCCAGCAGCTTAGAGAGGGGGCCAAACGAGCAGTACTTC
d_call: TRBD1; v_call: TRBV2; j_call: TRBJ2-7; clone_size: once; cdr3_aa: CASIRTGGIYEQYF; cdr3_nt: TGTGCCAGCATTCGGACAGGAGGAATCTACGAGCAGTACTTC
d_call: TRBD1; v_call: TRBV7-2; j_call: TRBJ2-4; clone_size: -; cdr3_aa: CASSGQGNRNIQYF; cdr3_nt: TGTGCCAGCAGCGGACAGGGGAATCGAAACATTCAGTACTTC
d_call: -; v_call: TRBV7-6; j_call: TRBJ1-1; clone_size: -; cdr3_aa: CASSNQGTAFF; cdr3_nt: TGTGCCAGCAGCAACCAGGGGACAGCTTTCTTT